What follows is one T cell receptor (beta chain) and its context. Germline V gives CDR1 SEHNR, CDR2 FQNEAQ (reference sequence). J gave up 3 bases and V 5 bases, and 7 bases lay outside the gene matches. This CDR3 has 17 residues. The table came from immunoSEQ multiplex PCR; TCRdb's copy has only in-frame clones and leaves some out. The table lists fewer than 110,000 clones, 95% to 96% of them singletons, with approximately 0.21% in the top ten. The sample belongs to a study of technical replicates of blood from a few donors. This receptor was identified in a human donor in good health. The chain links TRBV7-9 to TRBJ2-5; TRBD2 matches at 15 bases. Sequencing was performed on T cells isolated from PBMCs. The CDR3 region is CASSAGLAGGHEETQYF. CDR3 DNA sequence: TGTGCCAGCAGCGCCGGACTAGCGGGGGGGCACGAAGAGACCCAGTACTTC.